The 25 T cell receptor beta chains presented below share a single source sample, sequenced in a study of shared clonotypes between healthy human individuals. Produced via immunoSEQ multiplex PCR; TCRdb's table is partial and in-frame only. The profile shows 2,100,000 or so clones, 90% to 96% of them singletons. Sequencing was carried out using naive CD4+ T cells sorted from blood. Subset specified: CD45RA+ positively selected. Source of these receptors: a man younger than 35 in good health.

This chain uses TRBV7-2 with TRBJ2-4, with D perhaps matching TRBD2 (6 bases). V shed 0 bases and J shed 0 bases, with 12 bases lying between them. Germline CDR1 and CDR2: SGHTA and FQGNSA. The CDR3 is 17 amino acids. The CDR3 nucleotides read TGTGCCAGCAGCTTAGCGGGGACGGGACTAGCCAAAAACATTCAGTACTTC. This encodes CASSLAGTGLAKNIQYF.

This clone has just one count. This chain connects TRBV28 to TRBJ1-1; perhaps TRBD1 as D (5 bases). From germline, CDR1 is MDHEN and CDR2 SYDVKM. Deletions cut 9 bases from V and 6 bases from J, with 17 bases between. This CDR3 is built from 13 residues. The CDR3 DNA is TGTGCCAGTGGGGCACAATATCCCCCTGAAGCTTTCTTT. This encodes CASGAQYPPEAFF.

The chain links TRBV19 to TRBJ1-2; TRBD1 matches 7 bases. In germline, CDR1 is LNHDA, CDR2 SQIVND (reference sequence). The CDR3 totals 15 residues. V dropped 3 bases and J dropped 4; count of bases not matched to a gene: 8. Written as DNA, the CDR3 is TGTGCCAGTAGTATTAAAGAGGGGGCCTCCTATGGCTACACCTTC. It translates to CASSIKEGASYGYTF.

This rearrangement joins TRBV4-1 to TRBJ2-7; 11 nucleotides line up with TRBD2. Germline V CDR1 and CDR2: MGHRA, YSYEKL. Trimming cost V 4 bases and J 0 bases; bases outside gene matches: 17. The CDR3 covers 20 residues. The CDR3 spells CASSPWLGLAGGPSSYEQYF. The CDR3 DNA reads as TGCGCCAGCAGCCCCTGGCTGGGGCTAGCGGGAGGCCCTAGCTCCTACGAGCAGTACTTC.

This clone appeared a single time. The chain links TRBV11-2 to TRBJ2-7; TRBD1 matches 11 bases. The CDR3 totals 17 residues. Trimming took 1 base from V and 0 from J; bases not matched to a gene: 5. Germline CDR1 reads SGHAT; CDR2 reads FQNNGV. The chain's CDR3 is CASSLVAGTGGSYEQYF. The CDR3, as DNA: TGTGCCAGCAGCTTAGTAGCTGGGACAGGGGGCTCCTACGAGCAGTACTTC.

This chain links TRBV19 with TRBJ2-1, with a weak D call TRBD2 (5 bases). Germline CDR1 and CDR2: LNHDA and SQIVND (reference sequence). The CDR3 consists of 15 residues. The ends were cut back, 7 bases at V and 1 base at J, with 14 bases in the middle. The CDR3 is CASMEVANSYNEQFF. The CDR3 bases are TGTGCCAGTATGGAGGTGGCTAATTCCTACAATGAGCAGTTCTTC.

The chain couples TRBV5-1 to TRBJ2-7; D call uncertain. The CDR3 extends over 14 amino acids. The V end lost 0 bases, the J end lost 9 bases, and 16 bases lay between the germline ends. Germline CDR1 and CDR2: SGHRS and YFSETQ. Here the CDR3 reads CASSLGDLGKGQYF. The CDR3 DNA sequence: TGCGCCAGCAGCTTGGGTGACCTGGGTAAGGGGCAGTACTTC.

As for this clone: The sample holds other DNA sequences that translate to the same CDR3. V and J are TRBV7-2 and TRBJ1-4; no reliable D call. The CDR3 runs to 12 residues. Trimming cost V 2 bases and J 8 bases, with 6 bases left between them. The germline V gene has CDR1 SGHTA and CDR2 FQGNSA. Here the CDR3 reads CASSLYGEKLFF. CDR3 in DNA: TGTGCCAGCAGCTTATACGGGGAAAAACTGTTTTTT. The full variable domain, rest sourced from reference TRBV7-2 and TRBJ1-4, is GAGVSQSPSNKVTEKGKDVELRCDPISGHTALYWYRQSLGQGLEFLIYFQGNSAPDKSGLPSDRFSAERTGGSVSTLTIQRTQQEDSAVYLCASSLYGEKLFFGSGTQLSVL.

The chain links TRBV14 to TRBJ2-5; 10 bases are a match to TRBD2. Trimming removed 0 bases from V and 0 bases from J; junction bases left unmatched: 1. Germline lookup yields CDR1 SGHDN and CDR2 FVKESK. There are 16 residues in the CDR3. Written as DNA, the CDR3 is TGTGCCAGCAGCCAAGATAGCGGGAGGAACCAAGAGACCCAGTACTTC. Residues: CASSQDSGRNQETQYF.

The chain couples TRBV10-2 to TRBJ2-7; maybe TRBD2 (5 bases). This CDR3 has 13 amino acids. V was trimmed by 2 bases and J by 4 bases, leaving 9 bases between them. Germline assignment: CDR1 WSHSY and CDR2 SAAADI. CDR3 DNA sequence: TGCGCCAGCAGTGAGACTAGGGTTTACGAGCAGTACTTC. Its translation: CASSETRVYEQYF.

The chain employs TRBV15 and TRBJ2-1; 8 bases are a match to TRBD1. V gave up 1 base and J gave up 6 bases; unmatched junction bases: 5. The CDR3 has 15 residues. CDR1 is LNHNV and CDR2 is YYDKDF in the germline V gene (reference sequence). CDR3 bases: TGTGCCACCAGCAGAGGAGGACAGGGCTCCAATGAGCAGTTCTTC. It translates to CATSRGGQGSNEQFF.

The chain links TRBV10-2 to TRBJ2-7, with D unresolved. Trimming pared 6 bases from V and 0 bases from J, leaving 12 bases between. This CDR3 is 14 amino acids long. CDR1 and CDR2 (germline): WSHSY, SAAADI. This chain's CDR3 is CASRADLSSYEQYF. As DNA, the CDR3 is TGCGCCAGCAGGGCCGATTTAAGCTCCTACGAGCAGTACTTC.

The V call is TRBV2, the J call TRBJ1-2; 7 bases match TRBD1. The CDR3 runs 13 residues. CDR1 is SNHLY and CDR2 is FYNNEI in the germline V gene. V was clipped by 6 bases and J by 7 bases; unmatched bases: 8. The CDR3 is CASRARGAPGYTF. CDR3 sequence (DNA): TGTGCCAGCAGGGCCAGGGGGGCACCTGGCTACACCTTC.

Only one count was recorded for this clone. The rearrangement uses TRBV7-9 and TRBJ2-2; TRBD1 matches 9 bases. Germline V lookup: CDR1 SEHNR, CDR2 FQNEAQ (reference sequence). This CDR3 has 15 amino acids. J gave up 13 bases and V 4 bases, and 13 bases lay outside the gene matches. This chain's CDR3 is CASSSTPGQGQGLFF. The CDR3 DNA is TGTGCCAGCAGCTCGACTCCGGGACAGGGACAGGGGCTGTTTTTT.

The chain carries TRBV10-3 and TRBJ2-2; 11 positions match TRBD2. The CDR3 totals 15 residues. The V and J ends lost 4 bases and 6 bases, in that order; junction bases with no gene match: 4. CDR1 is ENHRY, CDR2 SYGVKD, per germline. CDR3 residues: CAISVELAGAGELFF. For the CDR3, the DNA is TGTGCCATCAGTGTAGAACTAGCGGGAGCCGGGGAGCTGTTTTTT.

The chain links TRBV6-1 to TRBJ2-1, with 9 nucleotides matching TRBD1. The length of the CDR3 is 15 residues. Germline V gives CDR1 MNHNS, CDR2 SASEGT. J was trimmed by 8 bases and V by 4 bases; bases with no gene match: 9. Written as DNA, the CDR3 is TGTGCCAGCAGTGCACTACAGGGGGCTCCCGATGAGCAGTTCTTC. The encoded protein is CASSALQGAPDEQFF.

This chain uses TRBV5-4 with TRBJ2-1; no reliable D call. This CDR3 is 13 amino acids long. Germline CDR1 SGHNT, CDR2 YYREEE (reference sequence). The V end was cut by 4 bases, the J end by 5 bases, with 10 bases between. For the CDR3, the DNA is TGTGCCAGCAGCCATTCCATCCACAATGAGCAGTTCTTC. This codes for CASSHSIHNEQFF. Filled out from reference TRBV5-4 and TRBJ2-1, the complete variable domain reads ETGVTQSPTHLIKTRGQQVTLRCSSQSGHNTVSWYQQALGQGPQFIFQYYREEENGRGNFPPRFSGLQFPNYSSELNVNALELDDSALYLCASSHSIHNEQFFGPGTRLTVL.

Only one count was recorded for this clone. The chain combines TRBV7-2 with TRBJ1-5; D not certain. With 1 base removed from V and 3 bases from J, the gap between germline ends came to 7 bases. The V gene's germline CDR1 is SGHTA and CDR2 FQGNSA. This CDR3 is 14 amino acids long. For the CDR3, the DNA is TGTGCCAGCAGCTTAGGGCGAAACAATCAGCCCCAGCATTTT. Protein: CASSLGRNNQPQHF.

The V call is TRBV6-1, the J call TRBJ1-5; D remains ambiguous. Germline CDR1 MNHNS, CDR2 SASEGT. V shed 1 base and J shed 9 bases, with 13 bases lying between them. CDR3 length: 14 amino acids. The CDR3 DNA follows: TGTGCCAGCAGTGAAGAATTAGGAAGAAGGCCCCAGCATTTT. This translates into CASSEELGRRPQHF.

This sequence joins TRBV2 and TRBJ1-1, with D tentatively TRBD1 (5 bases). This CDR3 has 13 residues. Trimming took 1 base from V and 4 from J, leaving 7 bases between them. Per germline, CDR1 SNHLY and CDR2 FYNNEI. The CDR3 DNA reads as TGTGCCAGCAGTGAAGACAGGACCACTGAAGCTTTCTTT. Amino acid sequence: CASSEDRTTEAFF.

The table lists this clone with a count of one. Other DNA sequences of this sample code for an identical CDR3. The chain combines TRBV7-2 with TRBJ1-2; D unresolved. The CDR3 runs 14 residues. Per germline, CDR1 SGHTA and CDR2 FQGNSA. V dropped 0 bases and J dropped 2 bases, with 7 bases sitting between them. The CDR3 spells CASSLATGNYGYTF. CDR3 nucleotides: TGTGCCAGCAGCTTAGCGACGGGGAACTATGGCTACACCTTC.

V is TRBV19 and J is TRBJ2-3; the D is unclear. CDR3 length: 16 residues. Germline V lookup: CDR1 LNHDA, CDR2 SQIVND (reference sequence). Deletions cut 5 bases from V and 0 bases from J, with 15 bases between. In DNA form, the CDR3 reads TGTGCCAGTAGTCTTAAACTGGAATACAGCACAGATACGCAGTATTTT. Translating it yields CASSLKLEYSTDTQYF.

The rearrangement links TRBV6-5 to TRBJ2-7; 10 bases line up with TRBD2. In germline, CDR1 is MNHEY, CDR2 SVGAGI. V was clipped by 6 bases and J by 3 bases; unmatched bases: 2. The CDR3 length is 13 residues. CDR3 in amino acids: CASSLAGDYEQYF. The CDR3 nucleotides are TGTGCCAGCAGCCTAGCGGGGGACTACGAGCAGTACTTC.

The chain combines TRBV28 with TRBJ2-4; 7 nucleotides line up with TRBD2. This CDR3 contains 15 residues. CDR1 MDHEN and CDR2 SYDVKM come from the germline V gene. V shed 2 bases, J shed 1 base, and the junction held 2 bases outside the gene matches. This CDR3 reads CASSLAGEAKNIQYF. In DNA form, the CDR3 reads TGTGCCAGCAGTTTAGCGGGAGAGGCCAAAAACATTCAGTACTTC.

The V call is TRBV6-6, the J call TRBJ2-7; 9 bases are a match to TRBD1. The ends lost 6 bases at V and 12 bases at J; junction bases unmatched: 9. This CDR3 region has 12 residues. Germline CDR1 and CDR2: MNHNY and SVGAGI (reference sequence). The CDR3 spells CASSLTGGGMYF. CDR3 in DNA: TGTGCCAGCAGCCTAACAGGGGGCGGGATGTACTTC.